This entry is about one T cell receptor beta chain. Germline assignment: CDR1 SNHLY and CDR2 FYNNEI. The ends were cut back, 5 bases at V and 4 bases at J, with 17 bases in the middle. The CDR3 has 15 residues. These data belong to a study of blood T cell repertoires in COVID-19. About the research overall: Italy, Spain and the United States were the sources of the convalescent and acute COVID-19 samples. Nucleic acid was either cDNA or gDNA, and it came from T cells, B-cell-depleted T cells, or PBMCs.

As handled by the study authors: Amplification with reference gene primers provided the estimates of nucleated cell counts. The repertoire was sequenced with immunoSEQ multiplex PCR; TCRdb's copy has only in-frame clones and lacks some. Clone size and V and J calls were adopted from that table, with D and trimming inferred from the DNA. The sample lists 100,000 to 150,000 clones, about 88% occurring once. The gene calls are TRBV2 and TRBJ1-1; no clear D. This TCR was recovered from an elderly woman with acute or convalescent COVID-19. The sequencing input was peripheral blood. The CDR3 here is CASSPSLSLRTEAFF. In DNA, the CDR3 is TGTGCCAGCAGTCCTAGTTTAAGTTTGCGCACTGAAGCTTTCTTT.